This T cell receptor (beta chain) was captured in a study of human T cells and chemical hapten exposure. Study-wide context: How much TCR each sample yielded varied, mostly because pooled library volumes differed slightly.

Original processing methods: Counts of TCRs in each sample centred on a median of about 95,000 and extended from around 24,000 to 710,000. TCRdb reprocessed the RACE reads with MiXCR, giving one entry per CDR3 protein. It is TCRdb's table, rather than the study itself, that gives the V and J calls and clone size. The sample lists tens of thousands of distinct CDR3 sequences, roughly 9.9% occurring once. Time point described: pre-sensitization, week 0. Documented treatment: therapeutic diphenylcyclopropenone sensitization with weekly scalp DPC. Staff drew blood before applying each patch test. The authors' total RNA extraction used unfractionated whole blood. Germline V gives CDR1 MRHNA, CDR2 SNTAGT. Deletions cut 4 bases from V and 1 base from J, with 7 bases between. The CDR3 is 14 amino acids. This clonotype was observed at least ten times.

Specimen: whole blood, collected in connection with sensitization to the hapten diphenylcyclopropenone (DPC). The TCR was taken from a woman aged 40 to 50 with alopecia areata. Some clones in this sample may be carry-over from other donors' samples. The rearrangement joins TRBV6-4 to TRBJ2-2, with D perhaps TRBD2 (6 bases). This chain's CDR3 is CASSGDWNTGELFF. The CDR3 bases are TGTGCCAGCAGTGGGGACTGGAACACCGGGGAGCTGTTTTTT.